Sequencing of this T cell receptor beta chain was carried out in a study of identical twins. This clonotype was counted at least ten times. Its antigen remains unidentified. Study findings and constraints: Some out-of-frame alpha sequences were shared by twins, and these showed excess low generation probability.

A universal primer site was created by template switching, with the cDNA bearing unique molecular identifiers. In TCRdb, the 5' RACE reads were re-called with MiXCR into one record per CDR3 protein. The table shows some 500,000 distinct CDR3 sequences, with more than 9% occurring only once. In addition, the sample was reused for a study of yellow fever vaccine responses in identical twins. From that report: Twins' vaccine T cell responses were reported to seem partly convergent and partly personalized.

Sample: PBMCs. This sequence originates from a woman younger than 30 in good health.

For the CDR3, the DNA is TGTGCCAGCAGCTTCCAGGGGACAGGGACCTACGAGCAGTACTTC. It translates to CASSFQGTGTYEQYF. J is TRBJ2-7 and V is TRBV7-9; 9 bases align to TRBD1. The CDR3 length is 15 residues. The ends lost 3 bases at V and 2 bases at J; junction bases unmatched: 5. Germline V gene sequence: CDR1 SEHNR, CDR2 FQNEAQ (reference sequence).